The 17 T cell receptor beta chains below all came from one sample that was sequenced in a study of shared clonotypes between healthy human individuals. Profiled with immunoSEQ multiplex PCR; TCRdb holds only in-frame clones, not every one. Here the sample spans around 700,000 clones, more than 70% being singletons. The sequenced sample consisted of memory CD4+ T cells sorted from blood. This sample's subset: CD45RA-negative fraction. The receptor set was obtained from a woman in her twenties or thirties in good health.

The chain recombines TRBV28 with TRBJ2-2; perhaps TRBD2 as D (5 bases). V was cut by 7 bases and J by 1 base, with 19 bases left in between. Germline assignment: CDR1 MDHEN and CDR2 SYDVKM. The CDR3 length is 17 residues. This CDR3 reads CASIQHKLEVNTGELFF. The DNA of the CDR3 is TGTGCCAGCATTCAACATAAACTAGAAGTGAACACCGGGGAGCTGTTTTTT.

This chain joins TRBV11-2 and TRBJ2-7, with TRBD2 identical over 9 bases. V lost 1 base, J lost 4 bases, and 5 bases stayed unmatched. This CDR3 has 15 amino acids. Germline V gene lookup returns CDR1 SGHAT and CDR2 FQNNGV. CDR3 in amino acids: CASSLGLADVYEQYF. The CDR3 DNA sequence: TGTGCCAGCAGCTTAGGACTAGCGGACGTATACGAGCAGTACTTC.

The chain couples TRBV6-5 to TRBJ2-7; maybe TRBD2 (6 bases). The V gene's germline CDR1 is MNHEY and CDR2 SVGAGI. Trimming stripped 2 bases from V and 3 bases from J, with 14 bases between. The CDR3 runs 15 residues. The CDR3 region has the DNA TGTGCCAGCAGTTACCACGGTGGAGGGGACTACGAGCAGTACTTC. The encoded protein is CASSYHGGGDYEQYF.

The V and J genes are TRBV7-9 and TRBJ1-1; TRBD1 agrees at 7 bases. The CDR3 is 15 residues long. Per the germline V gene, CDR1 is SEHNR and CDR2 is FQNEAQ (reference sequence). The V and J ends lost 5 bases and 0 bases, in that order; junction bases with no gene match: 6. This chain's CDR3 is CASSLGQDMNTEAFF. The CDR3 coding sequence is TGTGCCAGCAGCCTCGGACAGGACATGAACACTGAAGCTTTCTTT.

The rearrangement links TRBV5-6 to TRBJ1-1; D not resolved. Germline V lookup: CDR1 SGHDT, CDR2 YYEEEE. The CDR3 contains 14 residues. Trimming left V 2 bases short and J 11 bases short, with 19 bases between. Written as DNA, the CDR3 is TGTGCCAGCAGCTTTAGACTGGAGAGGGCGGAGGCTTTCTTT. Its translation: CASSFRLERAEAFF.

The rearrangement joins TRBV6-5 to TRBJ1-2, with D maybe TRBD1 (6 bases). V was cut by 6 bases and J by 2 bases, with 13 bases left in between. The CDR3 is 14 residues long. Germline loops: CDR1 MNHEY, CDR2 SVGAGI. The CDR3 is CASRKGQRNYGYTF. The CDR3 DNA reads TGTGCCAGCAGGAAAGGACAGCGAAACTATGGCTACACCTTC.

CDR3 in amino acids: CASRTSSPLLFYEQYF. The CDR3 bases are TGTGCCAGCAGAACTAGTAGCCCCCTCTTGTTCTACGAGCAGTACTTC. The chain combines TRBV21-1 with TRBJ2-7; the DNA was not used to check the table's D call, TRBD2. TRBV21-1 is a pseudogene. The CDR3 is made up of 16 amino acids.

This chain connects TRBV11-2 to TRBJ1-5, with D tentatively TRBD1 (6 bases). The CDR3 is 14 amino acids. The V end lost 8 bases, the J end lost 0 bases, and 11 bases lay between the germline ends. CDR1 SGHAT and CDR2 FQNNGV come from the germline V gene. The CDR3 here is CASLGTSSNQPQHF. DNA for the CDR3: TGTGCCAGCTTAGGGACAAGTAGCAATCAGCCCCAGCATTTT.

The chain is built from TRBV21-1 and TRBJ1-5; TRBD1, the table's D call, was not compared with the DNA. TRBV21-1 is a pseudogene locus. CDR3 length: 20 residues. DNA of the CDR3: TGTGCCAGCAATGAAAGTGTGGTCGGTAAAGGGGGACGGGAAAATCAGCCCCAGCATTTT. Amino acid sequence: CASNESVVGKGGRENQPQHF.

CDR3 loop: CASSLSGVDTQYF. The CDR3 DNA reads TGTGCCAGCAGTTTATCGGGTGTGGATACGCAGTATTTT. J is TRBJ2-3 and V is TRBV28; D is unresolved. The CDR3 spans 13 residues. V was pared by 1 base and J by 6 bases, with 8 bases between. Looked up from germline, CDR1 is MDHEN and CDR2 is SYDVKM.

This clone was counted once. V usage is TRBV6-5 and J usage is TRBJ1-6, with 10 bases fitting TRBD1. J gave up 10 bases and V 6 bases, and 9 bases lay outside the gene matches. The CDR3 spans 15 residues. In germline, CDR1 is MNHEY, CDR2 SVGAGI. CDR3 sequence: CASSTTGTGVSPLHF. CDR3 in DNA: TGTGCCAGCAGCACCACCGGGACAGGGGTATCACCCCTCCACTTT.

The CDR3 coding sequence is TGTGCCAGCAGTGTGGCGGGAGCGACCAGCACAGATACGCAGTATTTT. It translates to CASSVAGATSTDTQYF. The chain employs TRBV2 and TRBJ2-3; TRBD2 agrees at 7 bases. V lost 4 bases, J lost 0 bases, and 7 bases stayed unmatched. Germline V gene sequence: CDR1 SNHLY, CDR2 FYNNEI. This CDR3 spans 16 amino acids.

The chain carries TRBV28 and TRBJ1-1; no reliable D call. Trimming took 5 bases from V and 2 from J, leaving 15 bases between them. CDR3 length equals 15 residues. Germline-derived CDR1 and CDR2 are MDHEN and SYDVKM. CDR3 amino acids: CASSPGRVRNTEAFF. As DNA, the CDR3 is TGTGCCAGCAGTCCCGGTAGGGTAAGAAACACTGAAGCTTTCTTT.

The rearrangement joins TRBV5-1 to TRBJ1-1, with D possibly TRBD1 on 6 matching bases. V dropped 2 bases and J dropped 4 bases, with 9 bases sitting between them. CDR1 and CDR2 from the germline V gene are SGHRS and YFSETQ. CDR3 size: 13 residues. For the CDR3, the DNA is TGCGCCAGCAGCTTTGGACAGTCCACTGAAGCTTTCTTT. Translated: CASSFGQSTEAFF.

The rearrangement joins TRBV6-1 to TRBJ1-5; tentative D call: TRBD1 (6 bases). Germline loops: CDR1 MNHNS, CDR2 SASEGT. V dropped 3 bases and J dropped 5 bases, with 11 bases sitting between them. The CDR3 spans 14 residues. CDR3 in amino acids: CASSEVGGDQPQHF. CDR3 coding DNA: TGTGCCAGCAGTGAGGTGGGGGGCGATCAGCCCCAGCATTTT.

The chain recombines TRBV5-1 with TRBJ1-4, with D hard to call. V was shortened by 7 bases and J by 6 bases, with 16 bases between the two germline ends. This CDR3 contains 14 residues. Germline CDR1 and CDR2: SGHRS and YFSETQ. The CDR3 loop is CASSLFGRDEKLFF. CDR3 in DNA: TGCGCCAGCTCCTTGTTTGGGAGGGATGAAAAACTGTTTTTT. Complete variable domain (other parts from reference TRBV5-1 and TRBJ1-4): KAGVTQTPRYLIKTRGQQVTLSCSPISGHRSVSWYQQTPGQGLQFLFEYFSETQRNKGNFPGRFSGRQFSNSRSEMNVSTLELGDSALYLCASSLFGRDEKLFFGSGTQLSVL.

This clone was detected only once. A single base separates this from a much larger clone, so it may be a read error. The chain recombines TRBV6-1 with TRBJ2-1; D might be TRBD1 (6 bases). This CDR3 has 15 amino acids. The V gene's germline CDR1 is MNHNS and CDR2 SASEGT. CDR3 sequence: CAGSTGTNSYNEQFF. In nucleotides, the CDR3 is TGTGCCGGCAGTACCGGGACAAACTCCTACAATGAGCAGTTCTTC.